One sample yielded the 24 T cell receptor beta chains listed below, sequenced in a study of T cell responses to AZD1222 COVID-19 vaccine. Libraries were prepared by immunoSEQ multiplex PCR; TCRdb keeps only in-frame clonotypes and omits some of them. Of 180,000 or so clones listed, under 95% were seen once; the top ten hold 1.3%. The material sequenced was peripheral blood, taken 28 days after the second AZD1222 dose. These receptors all stem from an adult who received the AZD1222 COVID-19 vaccine.

This chain joins TRBV14 and TRBJ1-6; 8 positions match TRBD1. Germline CDR1 reads SGHDN; CDR2 reads FVKESK. The length of the CDR3 is 15 residues. V gave up 3 bases and J gave up 9 bases; unmatched junction bases: 7. In DNA form, the CDR3 reads TGTGCCAGCAGCCATCGGACAGGGAGGAGTTCACCCCTCCACTTT. Its translation is CASSHRTGRSSPLHF. The whole variable domain, filled in from reference TRBV14 and TRBJ1-6, reads EAGVTQFPSHSVIEKGQTVTLRCDPISGHDNLYWYRRVMGKEIKFLLHFVKESKQDESGMPNNRFLAERTGGTYSTLKVQPAELEDSGVYFCASSHRTGRSSPLHFGNGTRLTVT.

The V gene is TRBV5-4, the J gene TRBJ1-2; D unresolved. Trimming removed 2 bases from V and 2 bases from J, with 7 bases in between. The CDR3 is 13 amino acids. Looked up from germline, CDR1 is SGHNT and CDR2 is YYREEE (reference sequence). As DNA, the CDR3 is TGTGCCAGCAGCTTTCACGGGAACTATGGCTACACCTTC. Translating gives CASSFHGNYGYTF.

The chain couples TRBV20-1 to TRBJ1-1; D is uncertain. Trimming left V 5 bases short and J 0 bases short, with 4 bases between. Germline V gene lookup returns CDR1 DFQATT and CDR2 SNEGSKA (reference sequence). CDR3 length: 11 amino acids. The CDR3 DNA reads TGCAGTGCTCACTTGAACACTGAAGCTTTCTTT. Translation: CSAHLNTEAFF.

The chain is built from TRBV11-2 and TRBJ1-1, with unresolved D. From germline, CDR1 is SGHAT and CDR2 FQNNGV. V dropped 0 bases and J dropped 6 bases, with 11 bases sitting between them. The length of the CDR3 is 14 residues. The CDR3 nucleotides read TGTGCCAGCAGCTTAGATGGTAGGGTCTCTGAAGCTTTCTTT. This codes for CASSLDGRVSEAFF.

The chain couples TRBV2 to TRBJ2-7; 10 bases line up with TRBD1. There are 15 residues in the CDR3. CDR1 and CDR2 from the germline V gene are SNHLY and FYNNEI. The V and J ends lost 3 bases and 2 bases, in that order; junction bases with no gene match: 4. This chain's CDR3 is CASSEYGTGAYEQYF. The CDR3 DNA follows: TGTGCCAGCAGTGAGTACGGGACAGGGGCCTACGAGCAGTACTTC. Filled out from reference TRBV2 and TRBJ2-7, the complete variable domain reads EPEVTQTPSHQVTQMGQEVILRCVPISNHLYFYWYRQILGQKVEFLVSFYNNEISEKSEIFDDQFSVERPDGSNFTLKIRSTKLEDSAMYFCASSEYGTGAYEQYFGPGTRLTVT.

This chain uses TRBV6-2 or TRBV6-3 with TRBJ2-7; D may be TRBD1 or TRBD2 (5 bases each). With 0 bases removed from V and 0 bases from J, the gap between germline ends came to 18 bases. There are 18 residues in the CDR3. Germline lookup yields CDR1 MNHEY and CDR2 SVGEGT. CDR3 sequence reads: CASSYSPWGTGFSYEQYF. The CDR3 DNA sequence: TGTGCCAGCAGTTACTCACCATGGGGGACGGGGTTCTCCTACGAGCAGTACTTC.

This chain joins TRBV30 and TRBJ1-3, with D unresolved. Trimming shortened V by 4 bases and J by 0 bases, and 7 bases separated the two germline ends. The germline CDR1 and CDR2 sequences are GTSNPN and SVGIG (reference sequence). The CDR3 spans 13 residues. In DNA, the CDR3 is TGTGCCTGGAAAAGAATCTCTGGAAACACCATATATTTT. It translates to CAWKRISGNTIYF.

This clone was counted a single time. The chain uses TRBV7-2 and TRBJ1-5, with 9 bases fitting TRBD1. The CDR3 covers 15 residues. Germline-derived CDR1 and CDR2 are SGHTA and FQGNSA. J lost 2 bases, V lost 5 bases, and 4 bases had no gene match. The CDR3 DNA is TGTGCCAGCAGCACAGGGGGCTTCGGCAATCAGCCCCAGCATTTT. It specifies CASSTGGFGNQPQHF.

The chain recombines TRBV11-2 with TRBJ2-5; 11 nucleotides match TRBD2. Germline CDR1 and CDR2: SGHAT and FQNNGV. Trimming cost V 1 base and J 1 base; bases outside gene matches: 2. The CDR3 loop spans 16 amino acids. Here the CDR3 reads CASSLVLAGGQETQYF. The CDR3 region has the DNA TGTGCCAGCAGCTTAGTGCTAGCGGGGGGCCAAGAGACCCAGTACTTC.

The gene calls are TRBV13 and TRBJ2-3, with 14 positions matching TRBD2. The CDR3 has 17 amino acids. CDR1 is PRHDT, CDR2 FYEKMQ, per germline (reference sequence). Trimming cost V 5 bases and J 3 bases; bases outside gene matches: 7. The chain's CDR3 is CASSRGLAGAVTDTQYF. CDR3 nucleotide sequence: TGTGCCAGCAGCAGGGGACTAGCGGGGGCCGTGACAGATACGCAGTATTTT.

This clone appeared a few times. The chain is built from TRBV29-1 and TRBJ2-3; D is possibly TRBD1 or TRBD2 (6 bases each). The germline V gene encodes CDR1 SQVTM and CDR2 ANQGSEA. Trimming cost V 4 bases and J 0 bases, with 14 bases left between them. The CDR3 contains 15 residues. The chain's CDR3 is CSVADGGTSTDTQYF. In DNA, the CDR3 is TGCAGCGTTGCTGACGGGGGCACAAGCACAGATACGCAGTATTTT.

The rearrangement uses TRBV4-2 and TRBJ1-4, with D unclear. V was cut by 1 base and J by 5 bases, with 11 bases left in between. This CDR3 has 15 residues. Germline V gene lookup returns CDR1 LGHNA and CDR2 YNFKEQ. CDR3 in DNA: TGTGCCAGCAGCCAAGGAACAGCAATAAATGAAAAACTGTTTTTT. Its translation: CASSQGTAINEKLFF.

The rearrangement links TRBV5-6 to TRBJ1-2; 7 nucleotides align to TRBD1. CDR3 length: 15 residues. The V and J ends lost 0 bases and 5 bases, in that order; junction bases with no gene match: 7. CDR1 is SGHDT, CDR2 YYEEEE, per germline. The CDR3 spells CASSLARTGSYGYTF. The DNA of the CDR3 is TGTGCCAGCAGCTTGGCACGGACAGGAAGTTATGGCTACACCTTC.

The J gene is TRBJ1-1, the V gene TRBV6-5; no firm D call. There are 15 residues in the CDR3. V lost 6 bases and J lost 2, with 16 bases in between. Per the germline V gene, CDR1 is MNHEY and CDR2 is SVGAGI. CDR3 DNA: TGTGCCAGCAGGACGAACGGGCGATTAAACACTGAAGCTTTCTTT. Translating gives CASRTNGRLNTEAFF.

This clone came up a few times. The chain links TRBV18 to TRBJ2-7; D is possibly TRBD2 (6 bases). This CDR3 region has 15 residues. Germline V gene sequence: CDR1 KGHSH, CDR2 LQKENI. V lost 5 bases and J lost 7, with 21 bases in between. The DNA for the CDR3 is TGTGCCAGCTCAGCAACCGGGACCGCGGGGTGGGAGCAGTACTTC. Its protein product is CASSATGTAGWEQYF.

The V and J genes are TRBV19 and TRBJ1-6; D ambiguous. The germline gives CDR1 LNHDA, CDR2 SQIVND (reference sequence). CDR3 length: 18 residues. V was cut by 10 bases and J by 7 bases, with 29 bases left in between. As DNA, the CDR3 is TGTGCCACCCACCCCGGGCCGGGGAGGTCCGTAGGGAATTCACCCCTCCACTTT. Amino acids: CATHPGPGRSVGNSPLHF.

The chain carries TRBV6-6 and TRBJ1-5; 7 bases fit TRBD1. Trimming at V came to 9 bases and at J to 5 bases, leaving 10 bases not matched to a gene. Germline values: CDR1 MNHNY, CDR2 SVGAGI (reference sequence). There are 14 residues in the CDR3. The CDR3 protein is CASKTGRVDQPQHF. DNA of the CDR3: TGTGCCAGTAAGACAGGGAGGGTGGATCAGCCCCAGCATTTT.

This chain connects TRBV6-5 to TRBJ1-1; D might be TRBD1 (5 bases). Germline CDR1 and CDR2: MNHEY and SVGAGI. The CDR3 loop spans 11 amino acids. V lost 2 bases to trimming and J lost 11 bases, with 9 bases between them. The CDR3 here is CASSYGGAAFF. CDR3 in DNA: TGTGCCAGCAGTTACGGGGGTGCCGCTTTCTTT.

The chain links TRBV5-1 to TRBJ1-4; 7 bases map to TRBD1. Germline CDR1 and CDR2: SGHRS and YFSETQ. The CDR3 has 16 residues. The trim removed 1 base at V and 8 bases at J, leaving 11 bases unmatched. CDR3: CASSLSGGRQGEKLFF. Here the CDR3 DNA reads TGCGCCAGCAGCTTGAGTGGGGGCAGACAGGGAGAAAAACTGTTTTTT.

This clone appeared once. The chain combines TRBV5-5 with TRBJ1-1, with 10 bases lining up with TRBD1. The CDR3 totals 15 residues. In germline, CDR1 is SGHKS, CDR2 YYEKEE (reference sequence). Trimming cost V 4 bases and J 5 bases; bases outside gene matches: 8. This CDR3 reads CASSGIPGQGTEAFF. CDR3 sequence (DNA): TGTGCCAGCAGCGGCATTCCGGGACAGGGGACTGAAGCTTTCTTT.

The chain is built from TRBV7-2 and TRBJ1-1; D unresolved. V lost 1 base and J lost 0, with 9 bases in between. The CDR3 has 15 residues. CDR1 and CDR2 (germline): SGHTA, FQGNSA. CDR3 coding DNA: TGTGCCAGCAGCTTAGATTACCTTATGAACACTGAAGCTTTCTTT. Protein: CASSLDYLMNTEAFF. Using reference TRBV7-2 and TRBJ1-1 for the parts outside the CDR3, the full variable domain is GAGVSQSPSNKVTEKGKDVELRCDPISGHTALYWYRQSLGQGLEFLIYFQGNSAPDKSGLPSDRFSAERTGGSVSTLTIQRTQQEDSAVYLCASSLDYLMNTEAFFGQGTRLTVV.

V is TRBV6-6 and J is TRBJ1-2; no reliable D call. This CDR3 spans 16 amino acids. V was cut by 0 bases and J by 0 bases, with 11 bases left in between. Germline values: CDR1 MNHNY, CDR2 SVGAGI (reference sequence). The CDR3: CASSYSSNPTNYGYTF. The CDR3 nucleotides read TGTGCCAGCAGTTACTCGTCCAACCCGACTAACTATGGCTACACCTTC.

This clone has only a few counts. The J gene is TRBJ2-7, the V gene TRBV3-1 (or the pseudogene TRBV3-2); D ambiguous. Trimming took 0 bases from V and 10 from J, leaving 10 bases between them. Germline lookup yields CDR1 LGHDT and CDR2 YNNKEL (reference sequence). The CDR3 is 12 amino acids. This CDR3 reads CASSQEGSYQYF. In nucleotides, the CDR3 is TGTGCCAGCAGCCAAGAGGGATCCTATCAGTACTTC.

This clone has just one count. The genes are TRBV5-1 and TRBJ1-2; 12 bases agree with TRBD1. There are 17 residues in the CDR3. The germline gives CDR1 SGHRS, CDR2 YFSETQ. The V segment lost 4 bases and the J segment 0 bases; nucleotides outside the gene matches: 7. The CDR3 sequence: CASSPGQGAYSNYGYTF. CDR3 nucleotides: TGCGCCAGCAGCCCGGGACAGGGGGCCTATTCTAACTATGGCTACACCTTC.